This T cell receptor (beta chain) is from a study of human T cells and chemical hapten exposure. General study findings and limits: Those TCRs sitting above 1 in 1000 frequency stayed the same with DPC sensitization.

This clonotype was found a few times. The target antigen is unknown. Each CDR3 protein gets one entry after TCRdb re-called the RACE reads with MiXCR. Of fewer than 300,000 distinct CDR3 sequences listed, approximately 7.5% are singletons. CDR3 length equals 14 residues. Trimming left V 4 bases short and J 8 bases short, with 20 bases between. Per germline, CDR1 SQVTM and CDR2 ANQGSEA. Stated time point: pre-sensitization, week 0. Treatment of the sample: therapeutic diphenylcyclopropenone sensitization with weekly scalp DPC. Blood draws came before every patch-test application. The sequence was obtained from a man aged 18 to 29 with alopecia areata. Some clones in this sample may be carry-over from other donors' samples. This specimen consisted of whole blood, obtained in connection with sensitization to the hapten diphenylcyclopropenone (DPC). The chain employs TRBV29-1 and TRBJ1-2, with D tentatively TRBD1 (5 bases). In nucleotides, the CDR3 is TGCAGCGTTGGAGTGGAGCGGCAGGGAGGCGGCTACACCTTC. This gives the protein CSVGVERQGGGYTF. The complete variable domain, with remaining parts taken from reference TRBV29-1 and TRBJ1-2, reads SAVISQKPSRDICQRGTSLTIQCQVDSQVTMMFWYRQQPGQSLTLIATANQGSEATYESGFVIDKFPISRPNLTFSTLTVSNMSPEDSSIYLCSVGVERQGGGYTFGSGTRLTVV.